Listed below are T cell receptor beta chains from one sample, sequenced in a study of response to subunit inactivated influenza vaccine. A single record per CDR3 protein comes from TCRdb applying MiXCR to the RT-PCR reads. The table records over 400,000 distinct CDR3 sequences, 10% to 15% of them present only once. The source was PBMCs from blood, collected about 40 days after vaccination. The origin of the receptors is a man aged 50 to 60 who received an inactivated influenza vaccine. The CDR3 runs from the conserved cysteine through the conserved F or W. Each record gives: J gene, D gene, clone size, V gene, CDR3 DNA, CDR3 protein. The D gene is left open where the match is weak. Only some rows state a clone size, as once, few, many or a class for expanded clones.

TRBJ2-7 | TRBD1 | few | TRBV20-1 | TGCAGTGCGACTGGGGCAGGGGGTCTAAGCGAGCAGTACTTC | CSATGAGGLSEQYF
TRBJ2-3 | - | - | TRBV20-1 | TGCAGTGCTAGGGGAGGCATATCTAGCACAGATACGCAGTATTTT | CSARGGISSTDTQYF
TRBJ2-7 | - | - | TRBV28 | TGTGCCAGCAGTTTACCTCCAATCTACGAGCAGTACTTC | CASSLPPIYEQYF
TRBJ2-1 | TRBD2 | few | TRBV12-3/TRBV12-4 | TGTGCCAGCAGTACGACTAGCGGGAGGACTGAGCAGTTCTTC | CASSTTSGRTEQFF
TRBJ2-5 | TRBD1 | - | TRBV5-1 | TGCGCCAGCAGCTTTACCGGGACAGGGTATCAGGAGACCCAGTACTTC | CASSFTGTGYQETQYF
TRBJ1-1 | - | - | TRBV5-1 | TGCGCCAGCAGCTTGCAGGGGCAGGAGAACACTGAAGCTTTCTTT | CASSLQGQENTEAFF
TRBJ1-2 | TRBD1 | many | TRBV12-3/TRBV12-4 | TGTGCCAGCAGACGGACAGGGGACTATGGCTACACCTTC | CASRRTGDYGYTF
TRBJ1-2 | - | - | TRBV28 | TGTGCCAGCAGTTTATCAGGGGACGGTGGCTACACCTTC | CASSLSGDGGYTF
TRBJ2-5 | TRBD1 | few | TRBV11-1 | TGTGCCAGCAGCTCCGGGACAGAAAAAGAGACCCAGTACTTC | CASSSGTEKETQYF
TRBJ2-2 | - | few | TRBV7-9 | TGTGCCAGCAGCCCCTTCCGGGGGGATGGGGACACCGGCGAGCTGTTTTTT | CASSPFRGDGDTGELFF
TRBJ2-7 | TRBD1 | many | TRBV5-1 | TGCGCCAGCAGCCAAGGACAGGGATTTGTCGAGCAGTACTTC | CASSQGQGFVEQYF
TRBJ2-3 | TRBD1 | - | TRBV5-5 | TGTGCCAGCAGCCGGGACAGGATAAGCACAGATACGCAGTATTTT | CASSRDRISTDTQYF
TRBJ2-1 | TRBD2 | - | TRBV6-2/TRBV6-3 | TGTGCCAGCCAGAGACTAGGTGGGAGGGATGAGCAGTTCTTC | CASQRLGGRDEQFF
TRBJ2-2 | - | few | TRBV12-3/TRBV12-4 | TGTGCCAGCAGTTTCTCATCGCTTAACGGGGAGCTGTTTTTT | CASSFSSLNGELFF
TRBJ2-2 | TRBD1 | - | TRBV2 | TGTGCCAGCAGGGGACAGGATACCGGGGAGCTGTTTTTT | CASRGQDTGELFF
TRBJ2-2 | TRBD1 | - | TRBV6-2/TRBV6-3 | TGTGCCAGCAGTTACTCTCGCCTCACAACAGGGGTCACCGGGGAGCTGTTTTTT | CASSYSRLTTGVTGELFF
TRBJ1-5 | TRBD1 | few | TRBV6-5 | TGTGCCACCGCGACAGGGGATCAGCCCCAGCATTTT | CATATGDQPQHF
TRBJ2-7 | - | - | TRBV7-9 | TGTGCCAGCAGCTTAGCCCTTAGCGGCGACGAGCAGTACTTC | CASSLALSGDEQYF
TRBJ2-1 | TRBD1 | - | TRBV27 | TGTGCCAGCAGTTTATTCAGGGGGAGAACCTACAATGAGCAGTTCTTC | CASSLFRGRTYNEQFF
TRBJ2-1 | - | - | TRBV20-1 | TGCAGTGGAGAAGCTAGCGATTACAATGAGCAGTTCTTC | CSGEASDYNEQFF
TRBJ2-1 | - | - | TRBV20-1 | TGCAGTGCTAGAGGTACGGTTTCCAGCTTTCTGGAAAATAAGCCCAATGAGCAGTTCTTC | CSARGTVSSFLENKPNEQFF